This T cell receptor beta chain was retrieved from a study of blood T cells in healthy people across ages (dated by TCRdb to between 2015 and 2016). At the level of the whole study: In model experiments, template switching captured roughly one uniquely barcoded TCR beta cDNA molecule for every two T cells. Using deep sequencing normalized with unique cDNA molecular identifiers, the study measured how TCR beta repertoire diversity changes with age. The donors were split into four age groups: young (average about 16 years), middle-aged (about 40), aged (about 62) and long-lived (approximately 80). To avoid experimental bias, donors of different ages were randomly spread across the sequencing lanes. For two donors (one aged 18 to 30 and one aged 80 or older), the study analyzed two additional independent replicas of 1 million unique cDNA reads from the same blood draw.

In regard to this clonotype: What this receptor recognizes is not known. Base qualities are not recorded, but no much larger clone differs from it by a single base.

Overall results and qualifications from the work: Bulk unsorted PBMC profiling prevented conclusive comparison of naive and antigen-experienced compartments. Observed TCR beta diversity per million T cells fell roughly linearly with age, and a significant reduction was already apparent by age around 39. Estimates of total diversity from one million sequenced T cells were regarded as lower bounds and underestimates. Donor CMV infection status was unknown, potentially confounding age-related changes in expanded clonotypes. The percentage of naive T cells measured by flow cytometry correlated strongly with observed TCR beta diversity. The long-lived group showed more naive CD4+ T cells, fewer expanded clones and increased TCR diversity than the aged group, suggesting age selection.

The roughly 39 donors, aged about 6 to 100 years, were systemically healthy Caucasian individuals from Russia. Approximately 11 milliliters of peripheral blood were drawn from each donor into EDTA-treated Vacutainer tubes. Ficoll-Paque density-gradient centrifugation was used to isolate PBMCs, with at least 7 million per sample. Total RNA, at least 6 micrograms per sample, was extracted from PBMCs with Trizol reagent. The percentages of naive CD45RAhigh/CD27high T cells were determined by flow cytometry on a PBMC aliquot from every donor. Libraries were prepared through 5' RACE. The instrument given in TCRdb is Illumina HiSeq 2500. A second roughly 6 to 12 cycle PCR used a sample-barcoded 5' primer and a J-beta primer mix. A unique molecular identifier was introduced onto each TCR beta cDNA molecule by a template-switch 5' adaptor carrying 12 random nucleotides. Each sample yielded at least 2.5 million CDR3-containing paired-end reads. The Mint cDNA synthesis kit, primed by a TRBC-specific oligonucleotide, was used to synthesize first-strand cDNA from all RNA. After uracil-DNA glycosylase treatment, a first 18-cycle PCR used universal primers M1SS and BC2_uni_R on all cDNA. On the study's bioinformatics: For normalization, 1 million high-quality reads were randomly selected from each sample, with every read carrying a distinct molecular identifier. Instead of being binned into consensus sequences, reads that shared molecular identifiers were thrown out. CDR3 identification, clonotype clustering and error correction used MiTCR with a Q25 quality threshold and the strictest error-elimination algorithm. A nonparametric unseen species model with Euler transformation was used to estimate a lower bound on total TCR beta diversity. TCRdb reprocessing: public reads trimmed at Q25 with fastp, clones called with MiXCR, in-frame beta chains kept. All rows with the same CDR3 protein become a single entry with the most common DNA and genes. TCRdb, not the authors, supplied the V and J calls. The sample data list approximately 830,000 distinct CDR3 sequences, and around 62% of these were observed just once. The top ten clones comprise 25% to 35% of the sample.

The germline V gene gives CDR1 as SGHTA and CDR2 as FQGTGA. The CDR3 holds 16 amino acids from the cysteine to the phenylalanine. Solely the CDR3 DNA is kept, with 48 bases framed from the first base. The TCR sequence derives from a man aged 30 to 45 in good health. Sequencing was carried out using blood. The chain joins TRBV7-3 to TRBJ2-1, with TRBD2 perhaps the D gene, on 6 matching bases. The tail of the sequence fits TRBJ2-7 better, so the J call may be wrong. The CDR3 here reads CASSQGLGGNVNEQYF. Read as DNA, the sequence is TGTGCCAGCAGCCAGGGACTTGGGGGGAACGTCAATGAGCAGTACTTC.